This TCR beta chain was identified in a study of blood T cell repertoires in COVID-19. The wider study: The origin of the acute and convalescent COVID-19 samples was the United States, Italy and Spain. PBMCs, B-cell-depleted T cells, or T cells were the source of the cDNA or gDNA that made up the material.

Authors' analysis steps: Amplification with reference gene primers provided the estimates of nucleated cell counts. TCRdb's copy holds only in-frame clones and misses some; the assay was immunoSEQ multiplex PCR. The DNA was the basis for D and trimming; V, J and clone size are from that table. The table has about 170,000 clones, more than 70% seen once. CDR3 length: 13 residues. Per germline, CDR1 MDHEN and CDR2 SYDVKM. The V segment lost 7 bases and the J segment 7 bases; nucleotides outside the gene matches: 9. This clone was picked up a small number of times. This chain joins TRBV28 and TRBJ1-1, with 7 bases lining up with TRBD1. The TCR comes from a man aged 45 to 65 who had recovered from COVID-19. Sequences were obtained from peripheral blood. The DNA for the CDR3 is TGTGCCAGCACCTTTGACAGGGTCGATGAAGCTTTCTTT. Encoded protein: CASTFDRVDEAFF. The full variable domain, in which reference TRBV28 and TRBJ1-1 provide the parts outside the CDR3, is DVKVTQSSRYLVKRTGEKVFLECVQDMDHENMFWYRQDPGLGLRLIYFSYDVKMKEKGDIPEGYSVSREKKERFSLILESASTNQTSMYLCASTFDRVDEAFFGQGTRLTVV.